The present entry profiles one TCR beta chain with its context. Absence of ophthalmopathy progression within 18 months defined stable Graves' hyperthyroidism. Recently diagnosed hyperthyroidism of less than 2 months' duration affected patients aged 18 to 65. This entry comes from a study of T cells in Graves' hyperthyroidism and ophthalmopathy. Study context: Before any treatment, at initial diagnosis, peripheral blood was collected.

Trimming stripped 1 base from V and 3 bases from J, with 13 bases between. The germline CDR1 and CDR2 sequences are SGHVS and FNYEAQ. The CDR3 sequence is 15 residues long. Amplified TCR beta CDR3 regions came from RNA transcripts. The TCR CDR3 was amplified in a first-round RT-PCR using the HTBI primer set. TCRdb independently ran MiXCR on the multiplex PCR reads; one entry per CDR3 protein. The sample records fewer than 400,000 distinct CDR3 sequences, 25% being singletons. Sequenced: blood. The TCR sequence derives from a man aged 50 or older with Graves' hyperthyroidism. The chain employs TRBV7-6 and TRBJ2-7; D is perhaps TRBD2 (5 bases). The CDR3 sequence is CASSLETGNFYEQYF. For the CDR3, the DNA is TGTGCCAGCAGCTTAGAGACCGGGAATTTCTACGAGCAGTACTTC.